The 3 T cell receptor beta chains given below trace back to one sample, sequenced in a study of cytomegalovirus exposure and HLA in healthy donors. Assay: immunoSEQ multiplex PCR; the TCRdb copy retains only in-frame clones and omits some. The sample consists of some 340,000 clones, around 87% of them appearing once. What was sequenced was PBMCs. The receptors were gathered from a woman younger than 45 in good health and CMV-seropositive.

The chain employs TRBV5-1 and TRBJ2-7; 7 bases agree with TRBD2. In germline, CDR1 is SGHRS, CDR2 YFSETQ. V lost 4 bases to trimming and J lost 1 base; unmatched junction nucleotides: 8. The CDR3 is 15 residues long. CDR3 coding DNA: TGCGCCAGCAGCCCTACCCCAGCGGGATCCTACGAGCAGTACTTC. This codes for CASSPTPAGSYEQYF.

The chain carries TRBV19 and TRBJ2-1, with 7 bases lining up with TRBD2. Trimming cost V 3 bases and J 0 bases; bases outside gene matches: 8. The CDR3 contains 17 residues. In germline, CDR1 is LNHDA, CDR2 SQIVND (reference sequence). The CDR3 DNA follows: TGTGCCAGTAGTATTTATCCTAGCGGTTCCTCCTACAATGAGCAGTTCTTC. Amino acid sequence: CASSIYPSGSSYNEQFF.

This rearrangement joins TRBV27 to TRBJ2-6, with 12 positions matching TRBD1. V dropped 1 base and J dropped 0; count of bases not matched to a gene: 10. CDR1 is MNHEY and CDR2 is SMNVEV in the germline V gene (reference sequence). The CDR3 loop spans 21 amino acids. The CDR3 nucleotides read TGTGCCAGCAGTTTATATTACGGGGGGACAGGGGGCCACTCTGGGGCCAACGTCCTGACTTTC. Residues: CASSLYYGGTGGHSGANVLTF.